These T cell receptor beta chains were read from a single sample in a study of control samples from healthy donors and cancer patients. Sequencing used immunoSEQ multiplex PCR; TCRdb keeps in-frame clones, though not all of them. Of about 130,000 clones listed, approximately 95% were seen once; the top ten hold approximately 4%. The sample taken for sequencing was blood. These receptors all stem from a man in his thirties or forties in good health. The CDR3 runs from the conserved cysteine through the conserved F or W. A D gene is named only where the DNA matches it firmly. Not all rows give a size; the values are once, few, many and, for expanded clones, a class.

CDR3	DNA	size	D	V	J
CASGGDRYSSPLHF	TGTGCCAGTGGGGGGGACCGGTATAGTTCACCCCTCCACTTT	-	-	TRBV2	TRBJ1-6
CASSPGEGQPQHF	TGTGCCAGCTCACCAGGAGAGGGCCAGCCCCAGCATTTT	-	-	TRBV18	TRBJ1-5
CASLLMLDRSIEQYF	TGTGCCAGCCTCTTGATGTTGGACAGGAGTATCGAGCAGTACTTC	once	TRBD1	TRBV5-6	TRBJ2-7
CASSSSRGGGEKLFF	TGCGCCAGCAGCTCCTCGCGGGGGGGAGGCGAAAAACTGTTTTTT	-	-	TRBV5-1	TRBJ1-4
CASSLEDDEQYF	TGTGCCAGCAGCTTAGAAGACGACGAGCAGTACTTC	-	-	TRBV7-9	TRBJ2-7
CASSQASGGATNEQFF	TGCGCCAGCAGCCAGGCTAGCGGGGGGGCCACCAATGAGCAGTTCTTC	-	TRBD2	TRBV4-3	TRBJ2-1
CASRVGSEPYQPQHF	TGTGCCAGCAGGGTGGGGTCGGAGCCCTATCAGCCCCAGCATTTT	-	-	TRBV27	TRBJ1-5
CASTPGGSDYGYTF	TGTGCCAGCACCCCGGGGGGATCAGACTATGGCTACACCTTC	-	-	TRBV9	TRBJ1-2
CASSLVLGGRSHGYTF	TGTGCCAGCAGCTTAGTACTTGGGGGGCGCAGCCATGGCTACACCTTC	once	-	TRBV7-2	TRBJ1-2
CASSQASLRTGELFF	TGCGCCAGCAGCCAAGCTAGCCTCCGAACCGGGGAGCTGTTTTTT	-	-	TRBV4-1	TRBJ2-2
CASYGEKLFF	TGTGCCAGCTATGGAGAAAAACTGTTTTTT	-	-	TRBV27	TRBJ1-4
CASSFQGSAYGYTF	TGTGCCAGCAGCTTCCAGGGAAGCGCCTATGGCTACACCTTC	-	-	TRBV5-4	TRBJ1-2
CASSLVTPRGNTIYF	TGTGCCAGCAGCTTAGTCACCCCCCGGGGAAACACCATATATTTT	-	-	TRBV7-8	TRBJ1-3
CASSPLLDTEAFF	TGTGCCAGCTCACCACTATTGGACACTGAAGCTTTCTTT	-	-	TRBV18	TRBJ1-1
CASSYSGSDYGYTF	TGTGCCAGCAGTTACTCGGGGAGCGACTATGGCTACACCTTC	-	-	TRBV6-5	TRBJ1-2
CASSQGQSSYNEQFF	TGTGCCAGCAGCCAGGGCCAGAGCTCCTACAATGAGCAGTTCTTC	-	-	TRBV3-1/TRBV3-2	TRBJ2-1
CASSTRTGDEQYF	TGTGCCAGCAGTACCCGGACAGGGGACGAGCAGTACTTC	-	TRBD1	TRBV27	TRBJ2-7
CAWRAGTSGRETQYF	TGTGCCTGGAGGGCTGGCACTAGCGGGAGAGAGACCCAGTACTTC	-	TRBD2	TRBV30	TRBJ2-5
CASSMGDGYTF	TGTGCCAGTAGTATGGGCGATGGCTACACCTTC	-	-	TRBV19	TRBJ1-2
CASSLSPGLANYGYTF	TGTGCCAGCAGTTTATCTCCCGGGCTAGCTAACTATGGCTACACCTTC	-	-	TRBV27	TRBJ1-2
CASSLPRGRGETQYF	TGTGCCAGCAGCCTTCCGCGGGGGCGCGGTGAGACCCAGTACTTC	-	-	TRBV3-1/TRBV3-2	TRBJ2-5
CASSLRVVDGNSPLHF	TGTGCCAGCAGCTTGCGCGTGGTGGACGGGAATTCACCCCTCCACTTT	once	-	TRBV5-6	TRBJ1-6
CASSAVLGRADYGYTF	TGTGCCAGCAGCGCAGTCCTAGGGAGGGCGGACTATGGCTACACCTTC	-	-	TRBV9	TRBJ1-2
CASSLGQDQETQYF	TGTGCCAGCAGCTTGGGACAGGACCAAGAGACCCAGTACTTC	-	-	TRBV5-4	TRBJ2-5
CASSPSLVSTDTQYF	TGTGCCAGCAGCCCCTCACTAGTAAGCACAGATACGCAGTATTTT	-	-	TRBV7-2	TRBJ2-3
CASSQVSWTGPAQGYTF	TGCGCCAGCAGCCAAGTGTCTTGGACAGGGCCCGCCCAAGGCTACACCTTC	-	TRBD1	TRBV4-3	TRBJ1-2
CASQSRCTIYF	TGTGCCAGTCAGTCTCGGTGCACCATATATTTT	-	-	TRBV21-1	TRBJ1-3
CASRQAGRYEQYF	TGTGCCAGCAGGCAGGCAGGTCGCTACGAGCAGTACTTC	-	-	TRBV28	TRBJ2-7
CASSDPRGWWTEAFF	TGTGCCAGCAGTGACCCGCGGGGGTGGTGGACTGAAGCTTTCTTT	-	-	TRBV6-1	TRBJ1-1
CASSGLVAAQETQYF	TGTGCCAGCAGTGGGTTAGTAGCGGCACAAGAGACCCAGTACTTC	-	-	TRBV2	TRBJ2-5
CASRGAGGYTF	TGTGCCAGTCGGGGGGCTGGAGGCTACACCTTC	-	-	TRBV6-1	TRBJ1-2
CASTKGDLMNTEAFF	TGTGCCAGCACAAAGGGCGATCTCATGAACACTGAAGCTTTCTTT	-	-	TRBV6-5	TRBJ1-1
CASSDPSLGELYGELFF	TGTGCCAGCAGTGATCCGTCACTCGGGGAACTATACGGGGAGCTGTTTTTT	-	-	TRBV2	TRBJ2-2
CASSPRIGTTDSNTGELFF	TGTGCCAGCTCACCACGAATAGGAACAACGGATTCGAACACCGGGGAGCTGTTTTTT	-	-	TRBV18	TRBJ2-2
CASSGSGGRSGSPLHF	TGTGCCAGTAGTGGATCAGGGGGCAGGAGCGGCTCACCCCTCCACTTT	-	TRBD1	TRBV19	TRBJ1-6